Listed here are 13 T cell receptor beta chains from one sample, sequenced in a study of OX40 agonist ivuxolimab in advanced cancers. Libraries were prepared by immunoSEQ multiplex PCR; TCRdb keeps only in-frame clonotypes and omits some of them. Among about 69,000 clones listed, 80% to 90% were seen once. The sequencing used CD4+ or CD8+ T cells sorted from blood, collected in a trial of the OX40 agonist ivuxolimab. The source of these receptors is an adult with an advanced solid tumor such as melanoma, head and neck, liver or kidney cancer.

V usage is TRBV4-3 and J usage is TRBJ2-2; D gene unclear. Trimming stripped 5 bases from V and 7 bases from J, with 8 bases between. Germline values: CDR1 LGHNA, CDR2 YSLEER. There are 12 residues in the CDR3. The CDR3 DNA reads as TGCGCCAGCAGCGGAAACCTCGGGGAGCTGTTTTTT. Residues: CASSGNLGELFF.

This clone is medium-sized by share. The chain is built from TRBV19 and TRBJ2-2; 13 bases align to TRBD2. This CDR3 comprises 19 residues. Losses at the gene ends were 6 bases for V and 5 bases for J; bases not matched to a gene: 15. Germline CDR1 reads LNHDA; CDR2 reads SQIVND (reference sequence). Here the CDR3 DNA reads TGTGCCAGTAGCCGAGCCGGACTAGCGGGAGTTCTTGGTACCGGGGAGCTGTTTTTT. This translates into CASSRAGLAGVLGTGELFF.

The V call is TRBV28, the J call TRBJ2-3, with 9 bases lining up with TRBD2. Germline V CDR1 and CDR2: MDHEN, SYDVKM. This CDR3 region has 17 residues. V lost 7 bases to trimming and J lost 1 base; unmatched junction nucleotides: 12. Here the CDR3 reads CASINLLAGVGTDTQYF. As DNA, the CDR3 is TGTGCCAGCATCAACCTTTTAGCGGGAGTCGGCACAGATACGCAGTATTTT.

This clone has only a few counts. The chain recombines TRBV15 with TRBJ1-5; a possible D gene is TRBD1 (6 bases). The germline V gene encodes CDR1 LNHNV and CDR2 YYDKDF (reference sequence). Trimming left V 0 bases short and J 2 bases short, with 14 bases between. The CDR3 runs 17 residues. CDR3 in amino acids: CATSRDTWTVGNQPQHF. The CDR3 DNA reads TGTGCCACCAGCAGAGATACCTGGACAGTAGGCAATCAGCCCCAGCATTTT.

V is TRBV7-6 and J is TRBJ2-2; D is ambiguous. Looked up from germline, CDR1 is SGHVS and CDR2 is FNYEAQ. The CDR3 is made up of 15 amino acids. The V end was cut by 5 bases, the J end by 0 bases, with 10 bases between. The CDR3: CASSLTSANTGELFF. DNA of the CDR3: TGTGCCAGCAGCCTGACAAGCGCGAACACCGGGGAGCTGTTTTTT.

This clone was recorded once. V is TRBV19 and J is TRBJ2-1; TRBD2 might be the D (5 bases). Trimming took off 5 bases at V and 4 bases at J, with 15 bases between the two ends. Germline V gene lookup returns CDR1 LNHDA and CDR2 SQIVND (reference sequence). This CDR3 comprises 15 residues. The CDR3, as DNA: TGTGCCAGTAGTCAACTTCCGGGAACTTACAATGAGCAGTTCTTC. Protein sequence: CASSQLPGTYNEQFF. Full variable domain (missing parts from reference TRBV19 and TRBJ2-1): DGGITQSPKYLFRKEGQNVTLSCEQNLNHDAMYWYRQDPGQGLRLIYYSQIVNDFQKGDIAEGYSVSREKKESFPLTVTSAQKNPTAFYLCASSQLPGTYNEQFFGPGTRLTVL.

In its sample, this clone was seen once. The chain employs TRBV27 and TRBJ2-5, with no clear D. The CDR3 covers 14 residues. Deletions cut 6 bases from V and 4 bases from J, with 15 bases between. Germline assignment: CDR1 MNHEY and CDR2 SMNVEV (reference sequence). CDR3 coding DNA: TGTGCCAGCAGATCTCCGGGCCCAGGAGAGACCCAGTACTTC. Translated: CASRSPGPGETQYF.

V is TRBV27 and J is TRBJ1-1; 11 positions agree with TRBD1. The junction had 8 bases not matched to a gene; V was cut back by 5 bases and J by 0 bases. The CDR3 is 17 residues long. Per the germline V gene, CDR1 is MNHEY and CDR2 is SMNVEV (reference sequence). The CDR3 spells CASSTRTGGLLNTEAFF. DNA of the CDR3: TGTGCCAGCAGTACCAGGACAGGGGGCCTTCTGAACACTGAAGCTTTCTTT.

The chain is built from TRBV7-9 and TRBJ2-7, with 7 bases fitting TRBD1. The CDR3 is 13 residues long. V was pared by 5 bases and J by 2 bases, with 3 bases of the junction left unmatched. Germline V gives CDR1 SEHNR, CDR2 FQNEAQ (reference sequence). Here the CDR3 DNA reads TGTGCCAGCAGCCTAGACAGGGCCTACGAGCAGTACTTC. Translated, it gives CASSLDRAYEQYF.

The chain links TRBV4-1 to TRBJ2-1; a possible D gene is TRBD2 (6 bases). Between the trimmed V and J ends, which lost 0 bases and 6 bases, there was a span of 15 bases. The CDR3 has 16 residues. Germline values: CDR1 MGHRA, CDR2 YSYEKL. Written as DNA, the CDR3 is TGCGCCAGCAGCCAAGATCCCCCGGGAGCTTTCAATGAGCAGTTCTTC. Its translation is CASSQDPPGAFNEQFF.

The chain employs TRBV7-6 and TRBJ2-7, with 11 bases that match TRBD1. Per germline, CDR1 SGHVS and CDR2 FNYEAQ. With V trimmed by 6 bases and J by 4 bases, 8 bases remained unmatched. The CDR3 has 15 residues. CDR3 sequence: CASSSPGQGVYEQYF. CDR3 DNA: TGTGCCAGCAGTTCACCGGGACAGGGGGTATACGAGCAGTACTTC.

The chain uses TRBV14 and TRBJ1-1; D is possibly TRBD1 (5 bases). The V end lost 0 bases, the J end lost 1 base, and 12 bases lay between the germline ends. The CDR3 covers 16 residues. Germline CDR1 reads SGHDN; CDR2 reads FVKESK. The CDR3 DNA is TGTGCCAGCAGCCAAGAAGGAGGGGTTTGGAACACTGAAGCTTTCTTT. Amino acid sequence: CASSQEGGVWNTEAFF. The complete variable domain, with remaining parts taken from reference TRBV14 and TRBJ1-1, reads EAGVTQFPSHSVIEKGQTVTLRCDPISGHDNLYWYRRVMGKEIKFLLHFVKESKQDESGMPNNRFLAERTGGTYSTLKVQPAELEDSGVYFCASSQEGGVWNTEAFFGQGTRLTVV.

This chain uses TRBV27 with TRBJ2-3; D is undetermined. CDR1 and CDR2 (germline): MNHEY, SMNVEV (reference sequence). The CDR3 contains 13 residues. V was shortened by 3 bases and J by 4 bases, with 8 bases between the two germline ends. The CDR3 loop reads CASSFHSPDTQYF. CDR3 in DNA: TGTGCCAGCAGTTTTCATAGCCCAGATACGCAGTATTTT.